The source of this T cell receptor (beta chain) is a study of CD8 T cells in ankylosing spondylitis. TCRdb reprocessed the 5' RACE reads via MiXCR and lists one record per CDR3 protein. The profile shows about 160,000 distinct CDR3 sequences, 15% to 20% of them singletons. Per the germline V gene, CDR1 is SGHRS and CDR2 is YFSETQ. With 4 bases clipped from V and 1 base from J, the junction kept 5 bases outside the gene matches. The CDR3 extends over 15 amino acids. This chain uses TRBV5-1 with TRBJ2-7, with TRBD2 identical over 10 bases. The TCR sequence derives from a male donor with ankylosing spondylitis or in good health (not recorded which). The sample was blood, either unsorted or a sorted T cell fraction (not recorded which). The CDR3 loop reads CASSIGTSESYEQYF. The DNA for the CDR3 is TGCGCCAGCAGCATTGGGACTAGCGAGTCCTACGAGCAGTACTTC. The full variable domain, its missing parts supplied by reference TRBV5-1 and TRBJ2-7, is KAGVTQTPRYLIKTRGQQVTLSCSPISGHRSVSWYQQTPGQGLQFLFEYFSETQRNKGNFPGRFSGRQFSNSRSEMNVSTLELGDSALYLCASSIGTSESYEQYFGPGTRLTVT.